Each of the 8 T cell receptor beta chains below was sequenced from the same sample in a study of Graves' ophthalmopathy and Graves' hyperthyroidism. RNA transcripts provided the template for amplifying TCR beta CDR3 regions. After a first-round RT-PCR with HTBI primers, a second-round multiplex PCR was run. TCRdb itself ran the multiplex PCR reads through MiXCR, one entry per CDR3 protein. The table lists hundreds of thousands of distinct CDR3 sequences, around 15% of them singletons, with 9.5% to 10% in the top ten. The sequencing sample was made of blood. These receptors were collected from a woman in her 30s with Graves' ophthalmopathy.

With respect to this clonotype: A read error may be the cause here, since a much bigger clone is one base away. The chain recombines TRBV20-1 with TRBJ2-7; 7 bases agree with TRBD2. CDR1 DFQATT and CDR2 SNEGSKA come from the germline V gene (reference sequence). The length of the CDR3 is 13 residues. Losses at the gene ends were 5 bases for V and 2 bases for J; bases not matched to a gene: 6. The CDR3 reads CSALGGSTYEQYF. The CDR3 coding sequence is TGCAGTGCTCTCGGGGGGTCGACCTACGAGCAGTACTTC.

The CDR3 sequence: CAWRTSGVRSPLHF. The CDR3 nucleotides are TGTGCCTGGAGGACCTCAGGGGTTCGCTCACCCCTCCACTTT. The V call is TRBV30, the J call TRBJ1-6, with D perhaps TRBD1 (6 bases). Germline CDR1 is GTSNPN and CDR2 is SVGIG (reference sequence). Trimming took off 3 bases at V and 10 bases at J, with 16 bases between the two ends. This CDR3 region has 14 residues.

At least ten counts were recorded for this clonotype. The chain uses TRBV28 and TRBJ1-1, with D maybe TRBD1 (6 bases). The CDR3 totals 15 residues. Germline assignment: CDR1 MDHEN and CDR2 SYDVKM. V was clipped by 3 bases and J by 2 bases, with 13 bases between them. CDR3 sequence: CASSLAGARNTEAFF. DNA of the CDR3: TGTGCCAGCAGTTTGGCAGGGGCCCGAAACACTGAAGCTTTCTTT.

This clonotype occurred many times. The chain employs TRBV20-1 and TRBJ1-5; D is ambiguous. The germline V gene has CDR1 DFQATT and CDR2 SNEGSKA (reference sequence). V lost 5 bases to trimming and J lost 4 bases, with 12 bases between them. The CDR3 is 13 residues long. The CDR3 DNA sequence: TGCAGTGCTCTAGCAGCCCTGAATCAGCCCCAGCATTTT. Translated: CSALAALNQPQHF.

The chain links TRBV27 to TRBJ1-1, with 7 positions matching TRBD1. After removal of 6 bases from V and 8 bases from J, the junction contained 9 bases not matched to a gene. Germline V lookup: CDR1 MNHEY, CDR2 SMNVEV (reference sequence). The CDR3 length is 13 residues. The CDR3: CASSPEGAGEAFF. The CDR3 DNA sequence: TGTGCCAGCAGCCCGGAGGGGGCGGGAGAAGCTTTCTTT.

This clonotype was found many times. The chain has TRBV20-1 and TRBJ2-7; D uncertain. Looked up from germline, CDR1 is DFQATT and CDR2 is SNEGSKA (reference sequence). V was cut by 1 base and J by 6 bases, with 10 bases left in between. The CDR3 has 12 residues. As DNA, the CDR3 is TGCAGTGCTAGAGGTCAGAGTGGCGAGCAGTACTTC. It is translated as CSARGQSGEQYF.

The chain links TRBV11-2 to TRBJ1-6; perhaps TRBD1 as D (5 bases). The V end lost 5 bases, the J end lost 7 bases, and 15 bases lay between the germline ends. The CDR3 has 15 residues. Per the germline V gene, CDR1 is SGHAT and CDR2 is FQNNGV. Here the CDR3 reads CASSAPGQGNSPLHF. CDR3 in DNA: TGTGCCAGCAGCGCGCCAGGGCAGGGAAATTCACCCCTCCACTTT.

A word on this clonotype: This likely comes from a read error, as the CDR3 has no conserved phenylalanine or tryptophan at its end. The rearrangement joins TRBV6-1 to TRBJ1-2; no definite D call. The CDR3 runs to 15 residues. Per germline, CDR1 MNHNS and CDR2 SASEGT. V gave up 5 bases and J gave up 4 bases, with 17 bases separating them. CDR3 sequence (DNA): TGTGCCAGCAGTCCCACGGGAACCTCCCCCTATGGCTACACCTAC. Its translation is CASSPTGTSPYGYTY.